This T cell receptor (beta chain) was sequenced during a study of blood T cells in healthy people across ages. Sample-barcoded 5' priming and a J-beta primer mix drove a second PCR of 7 to 11 cycles. TCRdb re-analysed the 5' RACE reads in MiXCR, keeping a single row per CDR3 protein. The sample lists around 780,000 distinct CDR3 sequences, more than 25% occurring once. The CDR3 contains 17 residues. V gave up 0 bases and J gave up 3 bases; unmatched junction bases: 11. Germline V lookup: CDR1 GTSNPN, CDR2 SVGIG (reference sequence). The same specimen was also included in a second study, on T cells of mothers and their children.

The sample comprised blood. The chain uses TRBV30 and TRBJ2-4, with 7 bases matching TRBD2. The source of this sequence is a boy younger than 18 in good health. CDR3 loop: CAWSVPGSGAYKNIQYF. The CDR3 nucleotides read TGTGCCTGGAGTGTGCCTGGGAGCGGGGCCTACAAAAACATTCAGTACTTC.